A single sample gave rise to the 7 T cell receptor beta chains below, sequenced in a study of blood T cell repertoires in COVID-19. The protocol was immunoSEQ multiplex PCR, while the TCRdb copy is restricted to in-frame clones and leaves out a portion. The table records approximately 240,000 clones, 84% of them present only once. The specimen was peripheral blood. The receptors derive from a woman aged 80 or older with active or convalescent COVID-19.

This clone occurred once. This CDR3 reads CASSEWRVSYEQYF. In DNA, the CDR3 is TGTGCCAGCAGTGAATGGAGGGTTTCCTACGAGCAGTACTTC. The rearrangement uses TRBV6-1 and TRBJ2-7, with D perhaps TRBD2 (6 bases). This CDR3 has 14 residues. The germline V gene encodes CDR1 MNHNS and CDR2 SASEGT. The V end lost 2 bases, the J end lost 1 base, and 9 bases lay between the germline ends.

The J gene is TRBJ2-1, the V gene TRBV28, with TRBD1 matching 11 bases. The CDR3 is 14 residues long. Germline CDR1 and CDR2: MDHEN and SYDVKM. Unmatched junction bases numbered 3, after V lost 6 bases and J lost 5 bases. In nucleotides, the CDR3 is TGTGCCAGCAGCCGGGACAGGGGGGACAATGAGCAGTTCTTC. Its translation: CASSRDRGDNEQFF. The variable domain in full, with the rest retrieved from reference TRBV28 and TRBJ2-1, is DVKVTQSSRYLVKRTGEKVFLECVQDMDHENMFWYRQDPGLGLRLIYFSYDVKMKEKGDIPEGYSVSREKKERFSLILESASTNQTSMYLCASSRDRGDNEQFFGPGTRLTVL.

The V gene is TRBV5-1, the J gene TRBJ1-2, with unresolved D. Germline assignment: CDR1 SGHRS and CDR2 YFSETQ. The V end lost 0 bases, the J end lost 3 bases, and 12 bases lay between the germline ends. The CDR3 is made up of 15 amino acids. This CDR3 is CASSLGAASDYGYTF. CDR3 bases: TGCGCCAGCAGCTTGGGGGCTGCATCCGACTATGGCTACACCTTC.

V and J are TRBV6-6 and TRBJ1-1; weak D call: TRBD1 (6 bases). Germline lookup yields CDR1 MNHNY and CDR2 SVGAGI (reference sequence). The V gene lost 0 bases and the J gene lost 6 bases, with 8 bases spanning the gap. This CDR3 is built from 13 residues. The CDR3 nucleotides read TGTGCCAGCAGTTACTCGGACAGCCCTGAAGCTTTCTTT. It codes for CASSYSDSPEAFF.

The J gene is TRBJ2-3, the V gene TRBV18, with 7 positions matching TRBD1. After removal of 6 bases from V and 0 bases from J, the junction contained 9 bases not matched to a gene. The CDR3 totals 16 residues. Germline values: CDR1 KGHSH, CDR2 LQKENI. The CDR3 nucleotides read TGTGCCAGCTCCAGACAGGGTGGGGGAAGCACAGATACGCAGTATTTT. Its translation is CASSRQGGGSTDTQYF.

The DNA for the CDR3 is TGTGCCAGCAGTGACTCGAGCACCGACGAGCAGTACTTC. Translation gives CASSDSSTDEQYF. The rearrangement links TRBV6-4 to TRBJ2-7; D is uncertain. CDR1 is MRHNA, CDR2 SNTAGT, per germline. The CDR3 extends over 13 amino acids. V was cut by 0 bases and J by 5 bases, with 8 bases left in between.

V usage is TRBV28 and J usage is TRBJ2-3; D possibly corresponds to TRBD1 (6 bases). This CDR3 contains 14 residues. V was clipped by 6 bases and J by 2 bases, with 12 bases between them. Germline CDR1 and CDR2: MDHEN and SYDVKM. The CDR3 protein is CASRYGGSTDTQYF. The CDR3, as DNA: TGTGCCAGCAGATATGGGGGCTCCACAGATACGCAGTATTTT.